The entry that follows covers one TCR beta chain sequence. This clonotype was counted many times. The target of this receptor is not known. No clone much larger than this one lies a single base away; base qualities are absent. The source of the sample is a study of neurological immune-mediated disorders (dated by TCRdb to between 2018 and 2021). About the full investigation: Peripheral blood TCR-beta repertoires from HTLV-I-associated myelopathy (HAM/TSP) patients, multiple sclerosis patients and healthy controls were compared by UMI-based sequencing. The cohort comprised 65 to 75 subjects: 14 HAM/TSP patients, some 34 multiple sclerosis patients and about 20 healthy controls. The 106 TCR-beta libraries covered PBMC samples along with longitudinal samples, technical triplicates, and paired sorted CD4+ and CD8+ T-cell subsets. Each longitudinal HAM/TSP and healthy donor was sampled at 3 time-points spaced at roughly 3-40 month intervals.

Overall study results and their limits: No identical CDR3 amino acid sequences were found to be shared among expanded clones across subjects, suggesting that TCR-beta repertoires were private in all groups. TCR clonal expansion was greatest in HAM/TSP patients and smallest in MS patients, who ranked below even healthy controls.

The time point label corresponds to: longitudinal time-point 2. For the unsorted PBMC libraries, 2 million PBMCs were stored in RNAlater at -80 degrees C until RNA extraction and were used to generate the libraries. Peripheral blood underwent Ficoll-Hypaque density gradient centrifugation to isolate PBMCs, which were then cryopreserved in liquid nitrogen. cDNA was synthesized by template-switch 5'RACE using a primer carrying a 10-nucleotide random unique molecular identifier by which each TCR transcript was tagged. Each sequencing run produced over 170 million TCR-beta sequences covering 15-18 subjects. Total RNA was extracted with the RNeasy kit. TCR-beta VDJ regions were amplified with primers for the TCR constant region and the 5'RACE anchor, using the KAPA Real-time Library Amplification kit. Sample indexes and Illumina adaptors were added in a first PCR, and a second PCR then increased library yield. After Ampure bead purification, the TCR product of roughly 650 bp was size-selected on a 2% E-gel SizeSelection system. Library quality was checked on a Bioanalyzer, concentration was measured with Qubit, and libraries were quantified with the Kapa Library Quantification kit before pooling. An Illumina HiSeq 2500 was used to sequence the libraries paired-end at 2 x 150 bp. To increase sequence diversity, roughly 24-32% phiX was spiked into each library pool. On the authors' methods: Quality-filtered reads were processed with the UMI-based MiGEC pipeline, which removed over 75% of raw TCR sequences during error correction. VDJ genes were aligned to IMGT germline references, and clonotypes were defined by unique CDR3 amino acid sequence plus V-J genes. Clonal expansion, Shannon diversity, and CDR3 relatedness (CalcPairwiseDistances, ClusterSamples) were evaluated with VDJtools, and phylogenetic trees were built with CLCbio workbench. A clone was classed as expanded if it had 8 or more unique UMIs, a cutoff based on coefficient-of-variation modelling across technical triplicates. The public reads were run again by TCRdb, first through fastp at Q25 and then through MiXCR, and only productive beta chains were kept. Under each unique CDR3 protein, matching rows form one entry showing the most common genes and DNA. TCRdb, not the original authors, processed these V and J calls. Counted in this sample were approximately 82,000 distinct CDR3 sequences; less than 15% of them appeared once. The top ten clonotypes cover around 5% of the sample.

Germline trimming amounts to 0 bases on V and 3 bases on J, with 2 as the count of junction bases outside the gene matches. The CDR3 covers 15 residues, taking in both the cysteine and the phenylalanine. CDR3 DNA is the only sequence kept; it has 45 bases, read in frame from the first base. The germline V gene gives CDR1 as SGHRS and CDR2 as YFSETQ. Recombination linked TRBV5-1 to TRBJ2-3, and 9 junction bases match TRBD2. Sample: PBMCs. The sequence came from a female donor with HTLV-1-associated myelopathy (HAM/TSP). Read as DNA, the sequence is TGCGCCAGCAGCTTGGGACTAGCGGAGACAGATACGCAGTATTTT. Translated, it reads CASSLGLAETDTQYF.